This paragraph covers one TCR beta chain sequence. Germline assignment: CDR1 MNHEY and CDR2 SVGAGI. CDR3 length equals 15 residues. The V end lost 0 bases, the J end lost 0 bases, and 6 bases lay between the germline ends. Generated by immunoSEQ multiplex PCR, the TCRdb table keeps only in-frame clones and is missing some. The table has about 110,000 clones, just under 95% seen once. The data were taken from a study of T cell changes during pregnancy in multiple sclerosis. The source of this sequence is a female donor in good health, enrolled as a control in a pregnancy study. Specimen: peripheral blood, collected in the third trimester of pregnancy. The chain carries TRBV6-5 and TRBJ1-5; D unclear. CDR3 nucleotides: TGTGCCAGCAGTTACTCGCTAATTAGCAATCAGCCCCAGCATTTT. Its protein is CASSYSLISNQPQHF.